This TCR beta chain was observed in a study of T cells in Graves' hyperthyroidism and ophthalmopathy. Findings and caveats of the study: Most thyroid clonotypes expanded above 0.001 were also detected in blood.

Ophthalmopathy in the patients scored at least 3 on Clinical Activity Score and at least 4 on NOSPECS grade, lasting under 3 months. The CDR3 totals 16 residues. The trim removed 6 bases at V and 6 bases at J, leaving 13 bases unmatched. Germline V gives CDR1 MDHEN, CDR2 SYDVKM. It was RNA transcripts that yielded the amplified TCR beta CDR3 regions. Primed by the HTBI set, a first-round RT-PCR was run on the TCR CDR3. TCRdb reprocessed the multiplex PCR reads via MiXCR and lists one record per CDR3 protein. The sample yields approximately 400,000 distinct CDR3 sequences, over 11% seen once. This clonotype was seen ten or more times. Its antigen remains unidentified.

Material for sequencing was blood. The source is a man aged 50-60 years with Graves' ophthalmopathy. The chain links TRBV28 to TRBJ2-1; 8 bases are shared with TRBD2. CDR3 nucleotide sequence: TGTGCCAGCAGATTAATAAGCGGGAGTAAGGCCAATGAGCAGTTCTTC. This gives the protein CASRLISGSKANEQFF.